This TCR beta chain was identified during a study of shared clonotypes between healthy human individuals. Study outcomes and limitations: Naive CD4 clonotype sharing across several donors was 4% to 5.5%. Depth of sequencing was expected to influence donor clonotype sharing.

In the naive CD8 group, cells lacked CD45RO and were positively selected for CCR7, so terminally differentiated effector memory CD45RA+ cells were left out. About this clone itself: Its cognate antigen is unknown.

Original handling: ImmunoSEQ junction-only sequences lacked quality scores, so their filtering differed. This table comes from immunoSEQ multiplex PCR, and its TCRdb copy is limited to in-frame clones, with some not included. V and J calls and clone size are as listed in that table; D and trimming were resolved from the DNA. The table shows about 680,000 clones, with roughly nine tenths occurring only once. The clonotype was recovered from a man aged 25-40 years in good health. Specimen: naive CD8+ T cells sorted from blood.

The CDR3 region has the DNA TGTGCCAGTAGTATTGATAGACAGGGGGCCGGTAGCAATCAGCCCCAGCATTTT. Translation gives CASSIDRQGAGSNQPQHF. V usage is TRBV19 and J usage is TRBJ1-5; 10 bases align to TRBD1. V lost 3 bases, J lost 0 bases, and 8 bases stayed unmatched. The CDR3 is 18 residues long. Germline V gene lookup returns CDR1 LNHDA and CDR2 SQIVND (reference sequence).